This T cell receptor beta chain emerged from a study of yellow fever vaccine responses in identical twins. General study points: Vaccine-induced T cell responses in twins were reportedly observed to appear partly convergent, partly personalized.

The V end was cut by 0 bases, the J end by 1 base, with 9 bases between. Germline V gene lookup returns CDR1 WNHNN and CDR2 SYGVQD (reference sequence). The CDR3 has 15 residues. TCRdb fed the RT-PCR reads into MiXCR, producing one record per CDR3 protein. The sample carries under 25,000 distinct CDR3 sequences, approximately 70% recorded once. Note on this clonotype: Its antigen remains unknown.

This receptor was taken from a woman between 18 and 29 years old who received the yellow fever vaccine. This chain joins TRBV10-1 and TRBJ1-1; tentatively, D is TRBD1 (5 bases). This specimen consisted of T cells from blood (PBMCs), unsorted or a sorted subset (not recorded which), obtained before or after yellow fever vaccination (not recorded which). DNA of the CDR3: TGCGCCAGCAGTGAGTCCGGGGCTGGGAACACTGAAGCTTTCTTT. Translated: CASSESGAGNTEAFF.